This T cell receptor beta chain was profiled in a study of blood T cells in healthy people across ages. Study findings and constraints: In older individuals, TCR beta diversity per million T cells was lower, falling roughly linearly with age. Unsorted PBMC input precluded a conclusive naive versus antigen-experienced comparison. Naive CD4+ cell counts and diversity both ran higher in long-lived than in aged donors.

The length of the CDR3 is 13 residues. Germline lookup yields CDR1 MNHEY and CDR2 SVGAGI. The sample holds a few counts of this clonotype. Antigen: not known. Primed by a sample-barcoded 5' primer and a J-beta primer mix, a second PCR proceeded for about 7 to 11 cycles. All samples yielded 3 million or more CDR3-containing paired-end reads. TCRdb processed the 5' RACE reads anew with MiXCR; each CDR3 protein has one entry. The table lists some 690,000 distinct CDR3 sequences, around a fifth of them singletons, with about 22% in the top ten. The genes are TRBV6-5 and TRBJ2-5, with 7 bases that match TRBD2. TRBJ2-1 explains the end of the DNA better; the J call may be wrong. This TCR was recovered from a man in his 70s in good health. Input material: blood. CDR3 residues: CASRGTKDNEQFF. In nucleotides, the CDR3 is TGTGCCAGCAGGGGGACTAAGGACAATGAGCAGTTCTTC.